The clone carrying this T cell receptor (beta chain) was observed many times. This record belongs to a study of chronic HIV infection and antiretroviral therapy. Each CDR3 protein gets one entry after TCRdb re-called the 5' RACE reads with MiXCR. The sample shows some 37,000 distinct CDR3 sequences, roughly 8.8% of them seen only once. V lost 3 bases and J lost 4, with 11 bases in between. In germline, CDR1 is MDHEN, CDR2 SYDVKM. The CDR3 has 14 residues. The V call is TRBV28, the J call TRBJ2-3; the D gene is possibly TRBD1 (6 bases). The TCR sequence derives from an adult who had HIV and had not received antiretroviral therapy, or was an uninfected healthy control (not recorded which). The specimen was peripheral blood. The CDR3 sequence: CASSLTGLPDTQYF. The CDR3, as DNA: TGTGCCAGCAGTTTGACAGGATTGCCAGATACGCAGTATTTT.